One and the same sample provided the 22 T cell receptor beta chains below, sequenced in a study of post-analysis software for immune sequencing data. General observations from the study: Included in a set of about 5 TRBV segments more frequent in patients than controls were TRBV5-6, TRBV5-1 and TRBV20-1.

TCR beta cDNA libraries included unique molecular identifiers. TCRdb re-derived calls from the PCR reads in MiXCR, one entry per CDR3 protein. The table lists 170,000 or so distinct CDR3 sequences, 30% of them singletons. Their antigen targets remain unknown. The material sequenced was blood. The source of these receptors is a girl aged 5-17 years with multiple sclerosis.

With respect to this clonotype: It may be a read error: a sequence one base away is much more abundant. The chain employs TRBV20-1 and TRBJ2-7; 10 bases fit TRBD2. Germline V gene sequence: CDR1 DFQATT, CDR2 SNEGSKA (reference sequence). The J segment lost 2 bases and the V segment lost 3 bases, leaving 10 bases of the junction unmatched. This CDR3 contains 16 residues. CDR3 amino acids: CSARRAGGPSPYEQYF. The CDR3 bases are TGCAGTGCTAGGCGAGCGGGAGGGCCTAGCCCCTACGAGCAGTACTTC.

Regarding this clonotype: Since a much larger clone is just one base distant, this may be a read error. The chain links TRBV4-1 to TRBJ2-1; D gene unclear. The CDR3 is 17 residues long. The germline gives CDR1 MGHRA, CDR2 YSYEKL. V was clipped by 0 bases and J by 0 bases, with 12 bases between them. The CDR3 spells CASSQDAIVGSYNEQFF. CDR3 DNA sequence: TGCGCCAGCAGCCAAGACGCGATCGTTGGCTCCTACAATGAGCAGTTCTTC.

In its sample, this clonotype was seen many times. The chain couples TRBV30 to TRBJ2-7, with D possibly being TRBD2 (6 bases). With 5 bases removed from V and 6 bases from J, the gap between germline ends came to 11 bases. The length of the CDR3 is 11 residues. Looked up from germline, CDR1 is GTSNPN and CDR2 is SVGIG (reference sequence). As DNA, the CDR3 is TGTGCCTGGCGGGACTCCGTCGAGCAGTACTTC. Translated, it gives CAWRDSVEQYF.

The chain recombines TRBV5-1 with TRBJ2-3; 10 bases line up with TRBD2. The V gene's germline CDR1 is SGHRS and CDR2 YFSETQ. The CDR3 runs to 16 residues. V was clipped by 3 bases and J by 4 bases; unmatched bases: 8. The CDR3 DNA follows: TGCGCCAGCAGCTATCGAGCGGGAGGGCCCGCAGATACGCAGTATTTT. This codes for CASSYRAGGPADTQYF.

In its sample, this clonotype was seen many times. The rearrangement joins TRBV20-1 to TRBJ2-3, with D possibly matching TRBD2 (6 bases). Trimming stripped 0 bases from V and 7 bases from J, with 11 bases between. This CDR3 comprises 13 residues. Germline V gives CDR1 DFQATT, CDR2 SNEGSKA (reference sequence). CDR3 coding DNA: TGCAGTGCTAGAGATCTCGGGGGAAATACGCAGTATTTT. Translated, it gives CSARDLGGNTQYF.

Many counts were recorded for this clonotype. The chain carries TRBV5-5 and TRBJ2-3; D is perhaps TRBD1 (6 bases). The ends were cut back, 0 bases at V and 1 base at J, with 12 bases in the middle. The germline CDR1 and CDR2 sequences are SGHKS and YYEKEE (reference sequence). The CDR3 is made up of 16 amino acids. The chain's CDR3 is CASSLEDRLGTDTQYF. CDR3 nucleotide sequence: TGTGCCAGCAGCTTGGAGGACAGATTAGGCACAGATACGCAGTATTTT. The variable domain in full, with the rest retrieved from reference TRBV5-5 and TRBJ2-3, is DAGVTQSPTHLIKTRGQQVTLRCSPISGHKSVSWYQQVLGQGPQFIFQYYEKEERGRGNFPDRFSARQFPNYSSELNVNALLLGDSALYLCASSLEDRLGTDTQYFGPGTRLTVL.

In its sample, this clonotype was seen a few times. The CDR3 DNA reads as TGTGCCAGTAGTCCTAATCTGATTTGGGCCTACGAGCAGTACTTC. It translates to CASSPNLIWAYEQYF. The rearrangement uses TRBV19 and TRBJ2-7; D is unresolved. Looked up from germline, CDR1 is LNHDA and CDR2 is SQIVND (reference sequence). V lost 5 bases and J lost 2, with 16 bases in between. This CDR3 comprises 15 residues.

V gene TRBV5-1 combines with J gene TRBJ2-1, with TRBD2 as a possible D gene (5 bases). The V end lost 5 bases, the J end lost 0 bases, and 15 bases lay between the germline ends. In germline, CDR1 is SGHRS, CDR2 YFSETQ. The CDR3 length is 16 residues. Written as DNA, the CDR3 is TGCGCCAGCAGTCCCCTTGGGGAGAGCTCCTACAATGAGCAGTTCTTC. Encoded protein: CASSPLGESSYNEQFF.

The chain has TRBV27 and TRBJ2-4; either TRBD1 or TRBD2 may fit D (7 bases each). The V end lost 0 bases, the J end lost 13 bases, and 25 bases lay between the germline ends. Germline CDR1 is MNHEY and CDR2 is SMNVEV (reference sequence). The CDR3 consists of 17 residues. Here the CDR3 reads CASSLSIRGGNRGGQYF. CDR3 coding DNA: TGTGCCAGCAGTTTATCGATTAGGGGGGGGAACAGGGGCGGCCAGTACTTC.

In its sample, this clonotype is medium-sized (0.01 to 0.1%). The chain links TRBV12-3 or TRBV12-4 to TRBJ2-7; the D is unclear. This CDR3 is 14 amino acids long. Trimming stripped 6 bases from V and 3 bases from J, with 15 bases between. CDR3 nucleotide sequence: TGTGCCAGCAGCCCCCCAGGCCTAATCTACGAGCAGTACTTC. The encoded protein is CASSPPGLIYEQYF.

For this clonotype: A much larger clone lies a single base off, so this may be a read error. CDR3 amino acids: CASSPGQTTDAQYF. Written as DNA, the CDR3 is TGCGCCAGCAGCCCCGGACAGACCACAGATGCGCAGTATTTT. This sequence joins TRBV5-1 and TRBJ2-3; D possibly corresponds to TRBD1 (6 bases). This CDR3 spans 14 amino acids. Germline assignment: CDR1 SGHRS and CDR2 YFSETQ.

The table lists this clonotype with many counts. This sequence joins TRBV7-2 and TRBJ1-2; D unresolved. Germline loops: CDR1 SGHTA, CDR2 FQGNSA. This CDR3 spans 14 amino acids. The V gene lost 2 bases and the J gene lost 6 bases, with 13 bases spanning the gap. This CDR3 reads CASSLSYRLHGYTF. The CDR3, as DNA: TGTGCCAGCAGCTTATCCTACAGACTACATGGCTACACCTTC.

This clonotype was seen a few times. CDR3 bases: TGTGCCAGCAGCTTCCCTACTAGCGGAGTCCTTTACAATGAGCAGTTCTTC. Protein sequence: CASSFPTSGVLYNEQFF. The chain recombines TRBV7-9 with TRBJ2-1; 8 positions agree with TRBD2. Germline lookup yields CDR1 SEHNR and CDR2 FQNEAQ (reference sequence). The CDR3 runs to 17 residues. V shed 3 bases, J shed 4 bases, and the junction held 11 bases outside the gene matches.

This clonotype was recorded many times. The CDR3 region is CASSPGQGRYEQYF. As DNA, the CDR3 is TGCGCCAGCAGCCCAGGACAGGGGCGATACGAGCAGTACTTC. This chain uses TRBV5-1 with TRBJ2-7, with 9 positions matching TRBD1. The germline V gene encodes CDR1 SGHRS and CDR2 YFSETQ. This CDR3 has 14 amino acids. The J segment lost 4 bases and the V segment lost 4 bases, leaving 6 bases of the junction unmatched.

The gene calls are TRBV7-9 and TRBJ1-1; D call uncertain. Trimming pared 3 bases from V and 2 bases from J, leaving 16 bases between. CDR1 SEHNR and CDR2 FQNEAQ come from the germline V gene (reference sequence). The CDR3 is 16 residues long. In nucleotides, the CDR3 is TGTGCCAGCAGCTTCCGGGGAGAGGGCAAAAACACTGAAGCTTTCTTT. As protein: CASSFRGEGKNTEAFF. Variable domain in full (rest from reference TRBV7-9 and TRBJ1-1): DTGVSQNPRHKITKRGQNVTFRCDPISEHNRLYWYRQTLGQGPEFLTYFQNEAQLEKSRLLSDRFSAERPKGSFSTLEIQRTEQGDSAMYLCASSFRGEGKNTEAFFGQGTRLTVV.

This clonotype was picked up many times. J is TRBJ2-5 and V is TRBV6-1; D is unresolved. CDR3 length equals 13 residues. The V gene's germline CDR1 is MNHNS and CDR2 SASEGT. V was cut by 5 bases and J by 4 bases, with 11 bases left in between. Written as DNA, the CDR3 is TGTGCCAGCAGTAAACTCGAATTAGAGACCCAGTACTTC. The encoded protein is CASSKLELETQYF.

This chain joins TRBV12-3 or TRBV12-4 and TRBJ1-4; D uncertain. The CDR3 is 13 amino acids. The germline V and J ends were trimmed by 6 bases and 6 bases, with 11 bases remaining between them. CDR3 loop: CASRPSGYEKLFF. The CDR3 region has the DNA TGTGCCAGCAGACCCTCGGGGTATGAAAAACTGTTTTTT.

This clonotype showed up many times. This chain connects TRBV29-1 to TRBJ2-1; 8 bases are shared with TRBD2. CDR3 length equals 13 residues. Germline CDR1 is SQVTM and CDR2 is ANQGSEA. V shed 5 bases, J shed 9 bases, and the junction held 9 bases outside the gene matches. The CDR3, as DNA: TGCAGCGTTAGCTCGGGAGGGCCGTCTGAGCAGTTCTTC. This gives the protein CSVSSGGPSEQFF.

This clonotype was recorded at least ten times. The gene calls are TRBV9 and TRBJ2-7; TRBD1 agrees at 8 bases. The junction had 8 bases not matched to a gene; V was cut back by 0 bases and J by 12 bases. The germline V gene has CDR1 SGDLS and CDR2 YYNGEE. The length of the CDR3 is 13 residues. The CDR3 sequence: CASSVALRTGPYF. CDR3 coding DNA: TGTGCCAGCAGCGTAGCTCTCCGGACAGGGCCGTACTTC.

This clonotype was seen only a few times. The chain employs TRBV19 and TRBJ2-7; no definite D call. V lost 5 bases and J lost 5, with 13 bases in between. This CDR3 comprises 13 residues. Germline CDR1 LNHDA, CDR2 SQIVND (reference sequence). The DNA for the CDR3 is TGTGCCAGTAGTTCTAAGGTCGTCCACGAGCAGTACTTC. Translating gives CASSSKVVHEQYF.

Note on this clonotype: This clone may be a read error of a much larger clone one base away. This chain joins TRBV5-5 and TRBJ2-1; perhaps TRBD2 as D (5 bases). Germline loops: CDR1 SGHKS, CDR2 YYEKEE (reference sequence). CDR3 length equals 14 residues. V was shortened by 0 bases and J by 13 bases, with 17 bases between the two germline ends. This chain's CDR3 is CASSLVPFGETQFF. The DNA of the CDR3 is TGTGCCAGCAGCTTGGTTCCCTTTGGGGAGACCCAGTTCTTC. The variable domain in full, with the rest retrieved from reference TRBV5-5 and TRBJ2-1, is DAGVTQSPTHLIKTRGQQVTLRCSPISGHKSVSWYQQVLGQGPQFIFQYYEKEERGRGNFPDRFSARQFPNYSSELNVNALLLGDSALYLCASSLVPFGETQFFGPGTRLTVL.

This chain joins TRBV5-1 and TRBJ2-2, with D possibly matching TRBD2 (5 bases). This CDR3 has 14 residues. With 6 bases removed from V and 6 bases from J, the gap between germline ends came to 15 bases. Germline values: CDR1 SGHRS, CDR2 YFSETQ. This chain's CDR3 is CASKVASTAGELFF. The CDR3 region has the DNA TGCGCCAGCAAAGTAGCGTCAACGGCCGGGGAGCTGTTTTTT.